This T cell receptor (beta chain) appears in the sequencing data of a study of monozygotic twins with cystic fibrosis. Study-wide findings and caveats: Median Simpson clonality of 0.0095 suggested naive T cells predominated. Monozygotic CF twin pairs shared significantly more nucleotide-identical clonotypes than unrelated CF individuals did.

As for this clone: The antigen remains undetermined.

Method: immunoSEQ multiplex PCR; TCRdb's copy keeps in-frame clones and lacks some. The sample lists 36,000 or so clones; 85% to 95% were seen once. The CDR3 has 15 residues. The V and J ends lost 5 bases and 0 bases respectively, with 14 bases between them. The germline V gene has CDR1 SGHTA and CDR2 FQGNSA. Sequencing was done on a sample of blood. This TCR was recovered from a boy between 2 and 10 years old with cystic fibrosis. The chain uses TRBV7-2 and TRBJ2-7, with a weak D call TRBD2 (5 bases). DNA for the CDR3: TGTGCCAGCAGCCCCACTAGTTCTTTCTCCTACGAGCAGTACTTC. Translation gives CASSPTSSFSYEQYF.